This passage covers 15 T cell receptor beta chains from one sample sequenced in a study of early T cells in non-severe SARS-CoV-2 infection. TCRdb re-analysed the 5' RACE reads in MiXCR, keeping a single row per CDR3 protein. This table has about 69,000 distinct CDR3 sequences, roughly a tenth appearing once. Sequenced input: whole blood. Receptor source: an adult who was a healthcare worker with PCR-confirmed SARS-CoV-2 infection or an uninfected control (not recorded which).

The sample holds many counts of this clonotype. The rearrangement uses TRBV6-2 or TRBV6-3 and TRBJ2-7, with unresolved D. CDR3 length: 15 amino acids. The V and J ends lost 0 bases and 2 bases respectively, with 11 bases between them. CDR1 is MNHEY, CDR2 SVGEGT, per germline. CDR3: CASSYSGGRAYEQYF. CDR3 nucleotide sequence: TGTGCCAGCAGTTACTCTGGCGGTCGAGCCTACGAGCAGTACTTC.

This clonotype appeared many times. The chain carries TRBV4-1 and TRBJ2-1; the match to TRBD2 covers 8 bases. Germline CDR1 MGHRA, CDR2 YSYEKL. The ends lost 5 bases at V and 5 bases at J; junction bases unmatched: 2. The CDR3 is made up of 13 amino acids. The CDR3 spells CASSSGRNNEQFF. The CDR3 DNA follows: TGCGCCAGCAGCAGCGGGAGAAACAATGAGCAGTTCTTC.

The chain carries TRBV4-3 and TRBJ2-1; D uncertain. The CDR3 covers 13 residues. V lost 1 base to trimming and J lost 4 bases, with 5 bases between them. Germline CDR1 reads LGHNA; CDR2 reads YSLEER. This chain's CDR3 is CASSQGAYNEQFF. Here the CDR3 DNA reads TGCGCCAGCAGCCAAGGGGCTTACAATGAGCAGTTCTTC.

This clonotype has at least ten counts. The V call is TRBV3-1, the J call TRBJ2-3; TRBD2 matches at 13 bases. V was clipped by 4 bases and J by 2 bases; unmatched bases: 9. The V gene's germline CDR1 is LGHDT and CDR2 YNNKEL (reference sequence). This CDR3 region has 18 residues. CDR3 DNA sequence: TGTGCCAGCAGCCCAGGACTAGCGGGAGCGGTAACCACAGATACGCAGTATTTT. This translates into CASSPGLAGAVTTDTQYF.

Ten or more counts support this clonotype. The chain couples TRBV7-2 to TRBJ2-2; D ambiguous. Per the germline V gene, CDR1 is SGHTA and CDR2 is FQGNSA. Deletions cut 2 bases from V and 5 bases from J, with 12 bases between. The CDR3 runs to 15 residues. The CDR3 DNA reads as TGTGCCAGCAGCTTAAGTGTATCGGTTACCGGGGAGCTGTTTTTT. Amino acid sequence: CASSLSVSVTGELFF.

This clonotype was observed at least ten times. The genes are TRBV29-1 and TRBJ2-3; possible D gene TRBD2, 6 bases. The germline gives CDR1 SQVTM, CDR2 ANQGSEA. Trimming left V 1 base short and J 0 bases short, with 14 bases between. There are 16 residues in the CDR3. CDR3 protein: CSVEGGGAPSTDTQYF. The CDR3 DNA follows: TGCAGCGTTGAAGGTGGAGGGGCTCCTAGCACAGATACGCAGTATTTT.

The V call is TRBV7-2, the J call TRBJ1-1; D might be TRBD1 (6 bases). CDR1 and CDR2 (germline): SGHTA, FQGNSA. There are 15 residues in the CDR3. V gave up 6 bases and J gave up 2 bases, with 16 bases separating them. CDR3 amino acids: CASSDTGQLNTEAFF. As DNA, the CDR3 is TGTGCCAGCAGTGATACTGGACAGCTAAACACTGAAGCTTTCTTT. Variable domain in full (rest from reference TRBV7-2 and TRBJ1-1): GAGVSQSPSNKVTEKGKDVELRCDPISGHTALYWYRQSLGQGLEFLIYFQGNSAPDKSGLPSDRFSAERTGGSVSTLTIQRTQQEDSAVYLCASSDTGQLNTEAFFGQGTRLTVV.

This clonotype was observed a handful of times. V gene TRBV7-9 combines with J gene TRBJ2-5; D uncertain. Germline CDR1 is SEHNR and CDR2 is FQNEAQ (reference sequence). V lost 5 bases and J 4 bases, leaving 8 bases between the germline ends. The CDR3 loop spans 12 amino acids. The CDR3 region is CASSKIGETQYF. Written as DNA, the CDR3 is TGTGCCAGCAGCAAGATCGGAGAGACCCAGTACTTC.

The chain uses TRBV5-8 and TRBJ1-5; 8 positions match TRBD1. The CDR3 has 14 amino acids. Germline V gene sequence: CDR1 SGHTS, CDR2 YDEGEE. V lost 3 bases, J lost 7 bases, and 6 bases stayed unmatched. CDR3 protein: CASSSGQGIQPQHF. In nucleotides, the CDR3 is TGTGCCAGCAGCTCAGGACAGGGAATCCAGCCCCAGCATTTT.

The chain employs TRBV20-1 and TRBJ1-2; a weak D match, TRBD1 (5 bases). This CDR3 is 13 amino acids long. Germline-derived CDR1 and CDR2 are DFQATT and SNEGSKA (reference sequence). The V end was cut by 4 bases, the J end by 8 bases, with 17 bases between. The CDR3 protein is CSATPGGARGYTF. The CDR3 DNA is TGCAGTGCTACCCCGGGAGGGGCTAGGGGCTACACCTTC.

This clonotype came up once. This may come from a read error, since a much larger clone is one base off. This rearrangement joins TRBV2 to TRBJ2-2, with D perhaps TRBD2 (6 bases). Germline V gene sequence: CDR1 SNHLY, CDR2 FYNNEI. The CDR3 has 14 residues. The CDR3 DNA is TGTACCATTTCGGAGGGGAAAGGCACCGGGGAGCTGTTTTTT. It encodes CTISEGKGTGELFF. The variable domain in full, completed from reference TRBV2 and TRBJ2-2, reads EPEVTQTPSHQVTQMGQEVILRCVPISNHLYFYWYRQILGQKVEFLVSFYNNEISEKSEIFDDQFSVERPDGSNFTLKIRSTKLEDSAMYFCTISEGKGTGELFFGEGSRLTVL.

There are a few counts of this clonotype. One end of the junction is discordant with germline, which a read error may explain. V is TRBV3-1 and J is TRBJ1-4; the D is unclear. The CDR3 length is 12 residues. Germline V gene sequence: CDR1 LGHDT, CDR2 YNNKEL (reference sequence). CDR3 DNA sequence: TGTGCCAGCAGCCGTGGGCCAGAAGGCTTCATTTTT. Protein product: CASSRGPEGFIF.

At least ten counts were recorded for this clonotype. The gene calls are TRBV27 and TRBJ1-5; 7 nucleotides line up with TRBD1. CDR3 length: 13 residues. Trimming removed 5 bases from V and 4 bases from J; junction bases left unmatched: 2. CDR1 is MNHEY, CDR2 SMNVEV, per germline (reference sequence). The CDR3 region is CASSNRGNQPQHF. The CDR3 DNA is TGTGCCAGCAGTAACAGGGGTAATCAGCCCCAGCATTTT.

This clonotype was seen a few times. V gene TRBV24-1 combines with J gene TRBJ2-3, with D perhaps TRBD1 (5 bases). Germline-derived CDR1 and CDR2 are KGHDR and SFDVKD. CDR3 length: 15 residues. The V end was cut by 1 base, the J end by 1 base, with 8 bases between. The CDR3 protein is CATSDFSQGTDTQYF. Written as DNA, the CDR3 is TGTGCCACCAGTGATTTCTCACAGGGCACAGATACGCAGTATTTT.

The chain combines TRBV5-5 with TRBJ2-2, with TRBD1 matching over 9 bases. The junction had 12 bases not matched to a gene; V was cut back by 0 bases and J by 0 bases. Per the germline V gene, CDR1 is SGHKS and CDR2 is YYEKEE (reference sequence). The CDR3 length is 20 residues. The CDR3 loop reads CASSLGRTGASASNTGELFF. The CDR3 bases are TGTGCCAGCAGCTTGGGTAGGACAGGGGCCTCCGCTTCGAACACCGGGGAGCTGTTTTTT.